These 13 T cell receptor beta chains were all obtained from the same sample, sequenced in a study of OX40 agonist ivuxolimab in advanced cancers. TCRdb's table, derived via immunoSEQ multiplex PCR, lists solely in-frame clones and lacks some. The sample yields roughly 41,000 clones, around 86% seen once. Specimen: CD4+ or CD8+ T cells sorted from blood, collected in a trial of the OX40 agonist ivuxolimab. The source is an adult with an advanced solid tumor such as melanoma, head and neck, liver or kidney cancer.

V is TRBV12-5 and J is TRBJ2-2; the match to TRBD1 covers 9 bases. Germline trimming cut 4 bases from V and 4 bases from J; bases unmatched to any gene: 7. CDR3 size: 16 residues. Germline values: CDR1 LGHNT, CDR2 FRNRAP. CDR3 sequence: CASGYQGTGTTGELFF. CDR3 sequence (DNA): TGTGCTAGTGGTTACCAGGGGACAGGGACCACCGGGGAGCTGTTTTTT.

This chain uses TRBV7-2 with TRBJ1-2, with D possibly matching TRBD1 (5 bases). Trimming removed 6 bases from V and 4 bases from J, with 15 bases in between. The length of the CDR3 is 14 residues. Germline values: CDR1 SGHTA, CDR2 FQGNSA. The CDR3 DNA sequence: TGTGCCAGCAGTCCGAAGACAGTTCTCTATGGCTACACCTTC. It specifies CASSPKTVLYGYTF.

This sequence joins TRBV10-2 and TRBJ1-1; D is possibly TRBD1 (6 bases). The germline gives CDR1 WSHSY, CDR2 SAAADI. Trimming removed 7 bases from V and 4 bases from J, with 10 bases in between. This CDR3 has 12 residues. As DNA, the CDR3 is TGCGCCAGCAAGGACAGTACCACTGAAGCTTTCTTT. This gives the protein CASKDSTTEAFF.

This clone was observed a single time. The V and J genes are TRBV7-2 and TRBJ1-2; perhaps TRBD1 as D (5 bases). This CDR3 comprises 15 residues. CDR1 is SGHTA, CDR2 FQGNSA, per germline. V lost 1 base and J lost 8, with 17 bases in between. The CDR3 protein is CASSLVTLGGSGYTF. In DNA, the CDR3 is TGTGCCAGCAGCTTAGTTACCCTGGGGGGGAGCGGCTACACCTTC.

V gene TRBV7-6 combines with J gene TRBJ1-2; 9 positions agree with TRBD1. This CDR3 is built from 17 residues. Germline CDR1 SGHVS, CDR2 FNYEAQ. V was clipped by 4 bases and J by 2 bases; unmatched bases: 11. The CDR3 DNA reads TGTGCCAGCAGCTCCGGGGGACAGGGTGTGCAAAACTATGGCTACACCTTC. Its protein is CASSSGGQGVQNYGYTF.

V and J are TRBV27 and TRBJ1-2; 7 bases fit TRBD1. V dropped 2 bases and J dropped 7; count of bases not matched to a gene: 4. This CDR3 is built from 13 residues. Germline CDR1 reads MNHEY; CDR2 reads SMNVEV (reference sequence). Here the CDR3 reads CASSLRQGGGYTF. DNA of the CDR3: TGTGCCAGCAGTTTAAGACAGGGCGGTGGCTACACCTTC.

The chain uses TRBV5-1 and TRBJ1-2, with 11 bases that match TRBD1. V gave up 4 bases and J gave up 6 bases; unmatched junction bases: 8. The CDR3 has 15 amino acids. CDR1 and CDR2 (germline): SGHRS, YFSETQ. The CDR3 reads CASSRTGGAYDGYTF. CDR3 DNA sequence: TGCGCCAGCAGCCGGACAGGGGGCGCCTATGATGGCTACACCTTC.

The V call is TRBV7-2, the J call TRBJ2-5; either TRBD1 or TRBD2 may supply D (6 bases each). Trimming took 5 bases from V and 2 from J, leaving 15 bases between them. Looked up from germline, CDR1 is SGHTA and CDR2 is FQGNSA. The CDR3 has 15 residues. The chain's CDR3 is CASSLSEGGQETQYF. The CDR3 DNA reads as TGTGCCAGCAGCCTCTCCGAGGGGGGACAAGAGACCCAGTACTTC.

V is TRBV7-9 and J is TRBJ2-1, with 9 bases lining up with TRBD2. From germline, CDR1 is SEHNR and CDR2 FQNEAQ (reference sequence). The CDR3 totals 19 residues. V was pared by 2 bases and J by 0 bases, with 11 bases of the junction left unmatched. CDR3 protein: CASSLRERGASSSYNEQFF. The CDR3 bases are TGTGCCAGCAGCTTAAGGGAGCGGGGGGCGTCTAGCTCCTACAATGAGCAGTTCTTC.

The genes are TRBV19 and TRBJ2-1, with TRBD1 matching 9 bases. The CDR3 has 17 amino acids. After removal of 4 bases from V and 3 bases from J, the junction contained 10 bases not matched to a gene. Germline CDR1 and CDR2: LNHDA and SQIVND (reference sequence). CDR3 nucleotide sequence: TGTGCCAGTAGTAGCTCCGGGACAGGGTTTAACTACAATGAGCAGTTCTTC. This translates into CASSSSGTGFNYNEQFF. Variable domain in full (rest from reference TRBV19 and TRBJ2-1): DGGITQSPKYLFRKEGQNVTLSCEQNLNHDAMYWYRQDPGQGLRLIYYSQIVNDFQKGDIAEGYSVSREKKESFPLTVTSAQKNPTAFYLCASSSSGTGFNYNEQFFGPGTRLTVL.

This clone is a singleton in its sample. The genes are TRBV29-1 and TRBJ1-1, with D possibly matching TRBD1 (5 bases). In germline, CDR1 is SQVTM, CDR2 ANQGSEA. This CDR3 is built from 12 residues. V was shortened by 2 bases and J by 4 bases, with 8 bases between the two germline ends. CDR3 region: CSVERGVTEAFF. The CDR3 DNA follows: TGCAGCGTTGAAAGGGGCGTCACTGAAGCTTTCTTT.

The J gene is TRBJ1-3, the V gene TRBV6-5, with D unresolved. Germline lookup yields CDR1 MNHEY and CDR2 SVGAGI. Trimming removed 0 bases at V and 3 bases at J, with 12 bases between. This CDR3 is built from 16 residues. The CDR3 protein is CASSYSKGLVGNTIYF. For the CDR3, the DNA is TGTGCCAGCAGTTACTCGAAGGGTTTAGTTGGAAACACCATATATTTT.

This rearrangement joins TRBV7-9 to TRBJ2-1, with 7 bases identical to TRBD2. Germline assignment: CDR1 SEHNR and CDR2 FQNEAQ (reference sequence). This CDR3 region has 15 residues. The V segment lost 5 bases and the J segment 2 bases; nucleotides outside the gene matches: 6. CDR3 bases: TGTGCCAGCAGCCACGGGGGGACCACCTACAATGAGCAGTTCTTC. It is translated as CASSHGGTTYNEQFF.